The 22 T cell receptor beta chains below were found in one sample sequenced in a study of monozygotic twins with inflammatory bowel disease. TCRdb re-called the 5' RACE reads; one entry per CDR3 protein, DNA not given. The sample table sets out fewer than 350,000 distinct CDR3 sequences. Sequenced: blood. These receptors were collected from a human donor with ulcerative colitis or Crohn's disease, or a healthy co-twin of an affected twin (not recorded which).

The rearrangement uses TRBV9 and TRBJ1-5; TCRdb names TRBD1, which stays unverified in the absence of DNA. In germline, CDR1 is SGDLS, CDR2 YYNGEE. CDR3 length equals 15 residues. The CDR3 spells CASSVSPGKDQPQHF.

The rearrangement joins TRBV27 to TRBJ2-2; TCRdb's assignment of TRBD1 cannot be checked, as there is no DNA. The CDR3 covers 15 residues. Germline V gives CDR1 MNHEY, CDR2 SMNVEV (reference sequence). CDR3 residues: CASSWTGTGSGELFF.

The chain is built from TRBV6-6 and TRBJ1-5; TCRdb selects TRBD1, and the lack of DNA leaves this call unchecked. Germline V gene data show CDR1 as MNHNY and CDR2 as SVGAGI (reference sequence). This CDR3 is built from 12 residues. The CDR3 loop reads CASKTGDQPQHF.

The V gene is TRBV19, the J gene TRBJ1-6. CDR3 size: 13 residues. The germline gives CDR1 LNHDA, CDR2 SQIVND (reference sequence). CDR3 protein: CASSTDKNSPLHF.

The chain links TRBV24-1 to TRBJ2-3. CDR3 length: 14 amino acids. Per germline, CDR1 KGHDR and CDR2 SFDVKD. Here the CDR3 reads CATSDVPSTDTQYF.

The J gene is TRBJ2-1, the V gene TRBV12-3 or TRBV12-4. The CDR3 contains 14 residues. CDR3 in amino acids: CASSLGLSYNEQFF.

V and J are TRBV12-3 or TRBV12-4 and TRBJ2-1. The CDR3 totals 14 residues. The CDR3 protein is CASSPLAPYNEQFF.

The chain joins TRBV20-1 to TRBJ2-7; TCRdb outputs TRBD2, but without DNA this stays unchecked. This CDR3 region has 15 residues. The germline CDR1 and CDR2 sequences are DFQATT and SNEGSKA (reference sequence). CDR3 amino acids: CSASKASGRGYEQYF.

The CDR3 here is CASSSPGGNGNQPQHF. This chain links TRBV5-1 with TRBJ1-5; TCRdb proposes TRBD1, but this gene call is untestable without DNA. The CDR3 has 16 residues. In germline, CDR1 is SGHRS, CDR2 YFSETQ.

V is TRBV7-2 and J is TRBJ2-1; TCRdb outputs TRBD2, but without DNA this stays unchecked. The CDR3 has 15 amino acids. Per the germline V gene, CDR1 is SGHTA and CDR2 is FQGNSA. CDR3 sequence reads: CASSLFQAGGNEQFF.

The genes are TRBV29-1 and TRBJ2-7; TCRdb indicates TRBD1, and absent DNA this call remains unverified. In germline, CDR1 is SQVTM, CDR2 ANQGSEA. The CDR3 has 11 residues. The CDR3 sequence: CSGGQSYEQYF.

The V gene is TRBV24-1, the J gene TRBJ2-1; the TCRdb D gene call, TRBD1, has no DNA to confirm it. This CDR3 has 13 residues. The germline V gene encodes CDR1 KGHDR and CDR2 SFDVKD. CDR3 in amino acids: CATGARVGWEQFF.

This sequence joins TRBV27 and TRBJ2-7; TCRdb indicates TRBD2, and absent DNA this call remains unverified. The CDR3 extends over 11 amino acids. Germline V gene sequence: CDR1 MNHEY, CDR2 SMNVEV (reference sequence). The CDR3 is CASMGSFEQYF.

V is TRBV18 and J is TRBJ2-5; checking the TCRdb D call of TRBD1 is not possible without DNA. From germline, CDR1 is KGHSH and CDR2 LQKENI. This CDR3 spans 14 amino acids. The CDR3 loop reads CASSPGDRGETQYF.

The chain has TRBV6-2 or TRBV6-3 and TRBJ2-2. The germline V gene has CDR1 MNHEY and CDR2 SVGEGT. There are 13 residues in the CDR3. The CDR3: CASSYYGTGELFF.

This CDR3 is CASRLQRGVTYEQYF. This chain connects TRBV6-2 or TRBV6-3 to TRBJ2-7; TCRdb returns TRBD2, unconfirmable since there is no DNA. The CDR3 runs 15 residues. Germline loops: CDR1 MNHEY, CDR2 SVGEGT.

The rearrangement uses TRBV5-1 and TRBJ2-3. CDR1 and CDR2 (germline): SGHRS, YFSETQ. The CDR3 is 16 residues long. CDR3 sequence: CASSFHRQPSTDTQYF. Full variable domain (remainder filled in from reference TRBV5-1 and TRBJ2-3): KAGVTQTPRYLIKTRGQQVTLSCSPISGHRSVSWYQQTPGQGLQFLFEYFSETQRNKGNFPGRFSGRQFSNSRSEMNVSTLELGDSALYLCASSFHRQPSTDTQYFGPGTRLTVL.

The chain joins TRBV12-3 or TRBV12-4 to TRBJ2-7. CDR3 length: 14 residues. The CDR3 is CASSFGRASDEQYF.

This chain connects TRBV28 to TRBJ1-2; TCRdb designates TRBD1, a call that cannot be tested without DNA. Germline loops: CDR1 MDHEN, CDR2 SYDVKM. This CDR3 is 14 amino acids long. CDR3 sequence reads: CASGVSRQGAGYTF.

V gene TRBV14 combines with J gene TRBJ2-5. Germline CDR1 and CDR2: SGHDN and FVKESK. CDR3 length equals 13 residues. The CDR3 loop is CASSQAQRSAQYF.

This chain joins TRBV15 and TRBJ2-7; the TCRdb call, TRBD1, lacks DNA for checking. Germline lookup yields CDR1 LNHNV and CDR2 YYDKDF (reference sequence). The length of the CDR3 is 16 residues. CDR3 in amino acids: CASRGGSGLGSYEQYF.

The J gene is TRBJ1-6, the V gene TRBV6-2 or TRBV6-3; the TRBD1 assignment by TCRdb is unverifiable without DNA. This CDR3 region has 18 residues. Germline-derived CDR1 and CDR2 are MNHEY and SVGEGT. CDR3 region: CASRSPDSTSSYNSPLHF.